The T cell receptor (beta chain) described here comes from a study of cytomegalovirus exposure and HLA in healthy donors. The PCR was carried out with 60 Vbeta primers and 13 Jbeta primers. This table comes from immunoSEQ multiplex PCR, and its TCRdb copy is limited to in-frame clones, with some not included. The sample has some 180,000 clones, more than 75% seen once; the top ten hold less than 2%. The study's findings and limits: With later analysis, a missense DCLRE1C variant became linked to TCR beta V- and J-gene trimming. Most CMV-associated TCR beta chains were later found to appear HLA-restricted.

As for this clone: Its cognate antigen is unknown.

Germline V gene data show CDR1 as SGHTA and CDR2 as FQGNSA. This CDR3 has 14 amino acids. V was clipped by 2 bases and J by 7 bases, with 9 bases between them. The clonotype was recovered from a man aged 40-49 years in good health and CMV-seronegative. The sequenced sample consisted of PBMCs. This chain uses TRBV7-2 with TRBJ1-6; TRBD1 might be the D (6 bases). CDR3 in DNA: TGTGCCAGCAGCTTAAACAGGGACAATTCACCCCTCCACTTT. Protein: CASSLNRDNSPLHF.